This T cell receptor (beta chain) comes out of a study of cytomegalovirus exposure and HLA in healthy donors. Study outcomes and limitations: Later analysis reportedly placed an Asian-associated ancestry cluster below the roughly 690-donor mean in N-insertions. In a later analysis, a missense DCLRE1C variant was linked to TCR beta V- and J-gene trimming. More clonal expansion characterized HLA-associated TCR beta chains than equally common others in a later analysis.

V lost 4 bases to trimming and J lost 2 bases; unmatched junction nucleotides: 4. The CDR3 loop spans 15 amino acids. Germline V gene lookup returns CDR1 SGHTA and CDR2 FQGNSA. A word on this clone: No antigen is known for it.

The PCR made use of 60 Vbeta and 13 Jbeta primers. Libraries were prepared by immunoSEQ multiplex PCR; TCRdb keeps only in-frame clonotypes and omits some of them. Of around 120,000 clones detected, around 82% appear once; the ten largest clones hold around 1.7%. The gene calls are TRBV7-2 and TRBJ2-5; 10 bases match TRBD2. The sample comprised PBMCs. This TCR came from a boy aged 5-17 years in good health and CMV-seronegative. The CDR3 loop is CASSWLAGVQETQYF. Here the CDR3 DNA reads TGTGCCAGCAGCTGGCTAGCGGGGGTTCAAGAGACCCAGTACTTC.